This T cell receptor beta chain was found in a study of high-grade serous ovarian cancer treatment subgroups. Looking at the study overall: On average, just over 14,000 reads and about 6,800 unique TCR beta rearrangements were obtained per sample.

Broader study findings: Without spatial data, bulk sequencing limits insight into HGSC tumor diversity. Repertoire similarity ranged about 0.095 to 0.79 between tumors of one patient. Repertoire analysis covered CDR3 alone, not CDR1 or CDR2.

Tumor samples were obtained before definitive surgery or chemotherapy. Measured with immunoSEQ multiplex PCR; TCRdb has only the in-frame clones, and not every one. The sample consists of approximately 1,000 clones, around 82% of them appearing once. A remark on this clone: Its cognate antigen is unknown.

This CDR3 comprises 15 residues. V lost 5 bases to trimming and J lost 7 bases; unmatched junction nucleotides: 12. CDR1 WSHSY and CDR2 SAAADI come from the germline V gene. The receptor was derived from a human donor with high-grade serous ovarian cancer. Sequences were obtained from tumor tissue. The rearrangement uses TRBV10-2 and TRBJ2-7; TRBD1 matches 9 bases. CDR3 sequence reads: CASSTSGTGTFEQYF. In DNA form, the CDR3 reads TGCGCCAGCAGTACCTCCGGGACAGGGACTTTTGAGCAGTACTTC.